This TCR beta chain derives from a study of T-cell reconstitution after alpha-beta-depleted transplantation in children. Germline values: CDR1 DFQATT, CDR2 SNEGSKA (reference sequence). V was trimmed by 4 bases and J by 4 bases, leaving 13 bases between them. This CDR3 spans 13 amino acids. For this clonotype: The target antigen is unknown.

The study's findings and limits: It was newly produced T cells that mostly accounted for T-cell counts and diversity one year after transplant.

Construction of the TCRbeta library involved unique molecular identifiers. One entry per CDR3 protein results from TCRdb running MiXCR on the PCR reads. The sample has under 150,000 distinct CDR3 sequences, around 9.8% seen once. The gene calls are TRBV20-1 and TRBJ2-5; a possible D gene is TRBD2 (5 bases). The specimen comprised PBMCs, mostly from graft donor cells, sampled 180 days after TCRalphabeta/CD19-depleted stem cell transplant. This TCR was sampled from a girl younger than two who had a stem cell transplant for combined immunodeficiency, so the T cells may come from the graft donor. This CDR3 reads CSANGELVETQYF. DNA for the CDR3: TGCAGTGCTAACGGGGAATTGGTAGAGACCCAGTACTTC.